The rows below give T cell receptor beta chains drawn from one sample of a study of blood T cell repertoires in COVID-19. Only in-frame clones appear in the TCRdb table, and some are missing; sequencing was by immunoSEQ multiplex PCR. The sample contains 250,000 or so clones, approximately 90% of which appear only once. Sample: PBMCs or T cells enriched from blood (not recorded which). Every receptor here comes from a man aged 40-55 years who had recovered from COVID-19. The CDR3 runs from the conserved cysteine through the conserved F or W. D genes are given only for firm matches. Only some rows state a clone size, as once, few, many or a class for expanded clones.

CDR3nt,CDR3aa,j_gene,abundance,v_gene,d_gene
TGCGCCAGCAGCTTTAGGACAGGGGACACTGAAGCTTTCTTT,CASSFRTGDTEAFF,TRBJ1-1,.,TRBV5-1,TRBD1
TGTGCCAGCAGTTCAGCAGGGGGCGAGAGGGGAGTCGACATTCAGTACTTC,CASSSAGGERGVDIQYF,TRBJ2-4,.,TRBV28,TRBD1
TGTGCCAGCAGTTTCCCTCGGGGAGCAACCTACGAGCAGTACTTC,CASSFPRGATYEQYF,TRBJ2-7,.,TRBV28,.
TGTGCCAGCAGCTTAGTTCTAGGAGCGGGAGGGTGGCAGTATTTT,CASSLVLGAGGWQYF,TRBJ2-3,.,TRBV7-2,TRBD2
TGTGCCAGCAGCACCCATGTGGGGGGGCCTTCAAAAAACATTCAGTACTTC,CASSTHVGGPSKNIQYF,TRBJ2-4,.,TRBV7-9,.
TGTGCCATCAGTGATGTGGGAGGGCCAGATACGCAGTATTTT,CAISDVGGPDTQYF,TRBJ2-3,.,TRBV10-3,TRBD2
TGTGCCAGCAGCTTGACAGGGGAGGAGTCCTACGAGCAGTACTTC,CASSLTGEESYEQYF,TRBJ2-7,.,TRBV7-6,TRBD1
TGTGCCAGCAGCTTAGAGGCCCGGGGGGGGTATGAGCAGTTCTTC,CASSLEARGGYEQFF,TRBJ2-1,.,TRBV13,TRBD2
TGTGCCAGCAGCTTGGAGAGGACAGGGGTTTCCCAGTACTTC,CASSLERTGVSQYF,TRBJ2-5,.,TRBV5-6,TRBD1
TGTGCCAGCAGGGAGGAGGGAAGCAATCAGCCCCAGCATTTT,CASREEGSNQPQHF,TRBJ1-5,.,TRBV5-8,.
TGTGCCAGCAGCCAAGCGGGAGACGGAAAGCAGTTCTTC,CASSQAGDGKQFF,TRBJ2-1,.,TRBV3-1/TRBV3-2,.
TGCGCCAGCAGCCCCTATGGGGGGAGTGACGAGCAGTACTTC,CASSPYGGSDEQYF,TRBJ2-7,.,TRBV5-1,.
TGTGCCAGCAGCTTGGAGGTTAGCGGGGAAAGAGAGACCCAGTACTTC,CASSLEVSGERETQYF,TRBJ2-5,.,TRBV5-4,TRBD2
TGCACCAGCAGCACCGGACTAGCGGGGGGGGTGGACAATGAGCAGTTCTTC,CTSSTGLAGGVDNEQFF,TRBJ2-1,.,TRBV1,.
TGTGCCAGCAGCAGAGGGGTCGCGGGGTGGGGCACAGATACGCAGTATTTT,CASSRGVAGWGTDTQYF,TRBJ2-3,once,TRBV11-3,.
TGTGCCATCAGTGTGGGCGCAGGGGGAAGCACAGATACGCAGTATTTT,CAISVGAGGSTDTQYF,TRBJ2-3,.,TRBV10-3,TRBD1
TGTGCCAGCAGTCGGGACAGGGATCGCGGAAACATTCAGTACTTC,CASSRDRDRGNIQYF,TRBJ2-4,.,TRBV6-2/TRBV6-3,TRBD1
TGTGCCAGCTCACCAACAGTGAACACTGAAGCTTTCTTT,CASSPTVNTEAFF,TRBJ1-1,.,TRBV18,.
TGCGCCAGCAGCTTATCAGGGCCCCCAGAGACCCAGTACTTC,CASSLSGPPETQYF,TRBJ2-5,.,TRBV5-1,.
TGTGCCAGCAGCGGTCGGGACAGCCGTGGAGAGCAGTACTTC,CASSGRDSRGEQYF,TRBJ2-7,once,TRBV4-2,TRBD1
TGTGCCAGCAGTTCCTCCCCCCTCCTAGCGGGAGAGCAGTACTTC,CASSSSPLLAGEQYF,TRBJ2-7,.,TRBV28,TRBD2
TGTGCCAGTAGCGCTGGACTCCTATTGGGCGGGGAGCTGTTTTTT,CASSAGLLLGGELFF,TRBJ2-2,.,TRBV19,.
TGTGCCTGGAGTAGCCTACTAGGAGAAGAGCAGTTCTTC,CAWSSLLGEEQFF,TRBJ2-1,.,TRBV30,.
TGTGCCAGCAGCCCACGATGGGACAGGGATCAAGAGACCCAGTACTTC,CASSPRWDRDQETQYF,TRBJ2-5,.,TRBV3-1/TRBV3-2,TRBD1
TGTGCCAGCAGTTTTCTCGGTTCCTACGAGCAGTACTTC,CASSFLGSYEQYF,TRBJ2-7,.,TRBV12-3/TRBV12-4,.
TGTGCCAGCAGACTAGCGGGGGGGCCTAGCACAGATACGCAGTATTTT,CASRLAGGPSTDTQYF,TRBJ2-3,.,TRBV7-8,TRBD2
TGTGCCTGGAGTGTCGACAGGGGTCGATCACCCCTCCACTTT,CAWSVDRGRSPLHF,TRBJ1-6,.,TRBV30,TRBD1